Presented here are 18 T cell receptor beta chains from one specimen sequenced in a study of cytomegalovirus exposure and HLA in healthy donors. Primers: 60 Vbeta forward and 13 Jbeta reverse. The table came from immunoSEQ multiplex PCR; TCRdb's copy has only in-frame clones and leaves some out. The sample holds tens of thousands of clones, roughly nine tenths seen once. Sample: PBMCs. These receptors were collected from a woman aged 18-29 years in good health and CMV-seronegative.

The chain is built from TRBV29-1 and TRBJ1-4; no firm D call. The V and J ends lost 8 bases and 4 bases respectively, with 17 bases between them. This CDR3 contains 14 residues. CDR1 and CDR2 (germline): SQVTM, ANQGSEA. CDR3 sequence (DNA): TGCAGCCTCGGGCTTGCGGGAAATAATGAAAAACTGTTTTTT. It codes for CSLGLAGNNEKLFF.

The genes are TRBV28 and TRBJ1-2, with 7 bases lining up with TRBD1. Germline CDR1 is MDHEN and CDR2 is SYDVKM. This CDR3 is 16 amino acids long. V was pared by 2 bases and J by 3 bases, with 9 bases of the junction left unmatched. CDR3 sequence (DNA): TGTGCCAGCAGTTTAGGCCGGGACAGTTCATACTATGGCTACACCTTC. It yields the protein CASSLGRDSSYYGYTF.

The chain links TRBV19 to TRBJ1-2, with D possibly matching TRBD1 (6 bases). This CDR3 is 13 amino acids long. V was cut by 5 bases and J by 2 bases, with 9 bases left in between. Germline-derived CDR1 and CDR2 are LNHDA and SQIVND (reference sequence). As DNA, the CDR3 is TGTGCCAGTAGTCCGGACAGAAACTATGGCTACACCTTC. Its protein product is CASSPDRNYGYTF.

As for this clone: This same CDR3 is encoded by further DNA sequences in the sample. The chain recombines TRBV2 with TRBJ2-5, with 10 bases matching TRBD2. The CDR3 has 14 residues. The V and J ends lost 6 bases and 1 base, in that order; junction bases with no gene match: 2. CDR1 is SNHLY, CDR2 FYNNEI, per germline. As DNA, the CDR3 is TGTGCCAGCAGCGAGCGGGAGGGCCAAGAGACCCAGTACTTC. It encodes CASSEREGQETQYF.

The chain is built from TRBV27 and TRBJ1-5; D remains unclear. CDR3 size: 13 residues. Germline CDR1 MNHEY, CDR2 SMNVEV (reference sequence). Trimming removed 3 bases from V and 2 bases from J, with 5 bases in between. The CDR3 nucleotides read TGTGCCAGCAGTTTTGGCCGCAATCAGCCCCAGCATTTT. Translating gives CASSFGRNQPQHF.

This clone occurred once. CDR3 loop: CASSQDYMYFWGLAGGHSYNEQFF. The CDR3 nucleotides read TGTGCCAGCAGCCAAGACTACATGTACTTTTGGGGACTAGCGGGAGGGCATTCCTACAATGAGCAGTTCTTC. J is TRBJ2-1 and V is TRBV4-2; 16 bases are shared with TRBD2. V lost 0 bases to trimming and J lost 1 base; unmatched junction nucleotides: 18. This CDR3 contains 24 residues. Germline CDR1 is LGHNA and CDR2 is YNFKEQ.

This clone has just one count. The chain carries TRBV4-2 and TRBJ2-7; 11 nucleotides match TRBD2. The CDR3 is made up of 15 amino acids. V lost 3 bases, J lost 5 bases, and 6 bases stayed unmatched. The germline V gene has CDR1 LGHNA and CDR2 YNFKEQ. CDR3 amino acids: CASSHVLAGAHEQYF. The CDR3 DNA reads TGTGCCAGCAGCCACGTACTAGCGGGAGCCCACGAGCAGTACTTC.

The CDR3 loop reads CASSLRTSGSSGQYF. In nucleotides, the CDR3 is TGTGCCAGCAGCTTAAGGACTAGCGGGAGTTCAGGGCAGTACTTC. V is TRBV7-2 and J is TRBJ2-7, with 13 bases aligning to TRBD2. Germline CDR1 reads SGHTA; CDR2 reads FQGNSA. V shed 2 bases, J shed 9 bases, and the junction held 7 bases outside the gene matches. CDR3 size: 15 residues. Filled out from reference TRBV7-2 and TRBJ2-7, the complete variable domain reads GAGVSQSPSNKVTEKGKDVELRCDPISGHTALYWYRQSLGQGLEFLIYFQGNSAPDKSGLPSDRFSAERTGGSVSTLTIQRTQQEDSAVYLCASSLRTSGSSGQYFGPGTRLTVT.

The rearrangement joins TRBV18 to TRBJ1-5, with D perhaps matching TRBD1 (6 bases). V gave up 3 bases and J gave up 0 bases, with 15 bases separating them. The germline CDR1 and CDR2 sequences are KGHSH and LQKENI. The CDR3 runs to 17 residues. This CDR3 is CASSPEQGMSSNQPQHF. In DNA form, the CDR3 reads TGTGCCAGCTCACCCGAGCAGGGGATGAGTAGCAATCAGCCCCAGCATTTT.

The rearrangement joins TRBV28 to TRBJ2-3; a weak D match, TRBD2 (6 bases). CDR1 MDHEN and CDR2 SYDVKM come from the germline V gene. This CDR3 is 16 amino acids long. Trimming took off 2 bases at V and 6 bases at J, with 18 bases between the two ends. As DNA, the CDR3 is TGTGCCAGCAGTTTAATCCCGGGAGCCGGGCGCGATACGCAGTATTTT. It is translated as CASSLIPGAGRDTQYF.

The rearrangement links TRBV18 to TRBJ1-1, with a tentative D call TRBD1 (5 bases). This CDR3 has 15 residues. Germline V lookup: CDR1 KGHSH, CDR2 LQKENI. Trimming left V 2 bases short and J 4 bases short, with 14 bases between. The CDR3 here is CASSPLTGVITEAFF. In DNA, the CDR3 is TGTGCCAGCTCACCATTGACGGGGGTGATCACTGAAGCTTTCTTT.

In this sample, this clone turned up a few times. The chain links TRBV6-5 to TRBJ1-6; D remains ambiguous. Deletions cut 4 bases from V and 8 bases from J, with 15 bases between. The CDR3 covers 15 residues. CDR1 and CDR2 from the germline V gene are MNHEY and SVGAGI. CDR3 in amino acids: CASSSIQRADSPLHF. The DNA for the CDR3 is TGTGCCAGCAGTTCGATACAGCGGGCTGATTCACCCCTCCACTTT.

This rearrangement joins TRBV19 to TRBJ1-2; the D gene is possibly TRBD1 (6 bases). Per the germline V gene, CDR1 is LNHDA and CDR2 is SQIVND (reference sequence). V was trimmed by 5 bases and J by 6 bases, leaving 16 bases between them. This CDR3 spans 14 amino acids. In DNA, the CDR3 is TGTGCCAGTAGTCCAAACAGGGCTGTCGATGGCTACACCTTC. Amino acids: CASSPNRAVDGYTF.

The chain couples TRBV7-8 to TRBJ2-1; 12 nucleotides match TRBD2. CDR1 SGHVS and CDR2 FQNEAQ come from the germline V gene. The V and J ends lost 5 bases and 4 bases, in that order; junction bases with no gene match: 3. The CDR3 length is 15 residues. The CDR3, as DNA: TGTGCCAGCAGCACCGGGACTAGCGGGTACAATGAGCAGTTCTTC. Translating it yields CASSTGTSGYNEQFF.

The chain couples TRBV6-5 to TRBJ1-6; possible D gene TRBD1, 6 bases. V dropped 2 bases and J dropped 7 bases, with 12 bases sitting between them. CDR1 and CDR2 (germline): MNHEY, SVGAGI. This CDR3 contains 15 residues. The CDR3 here is CASSYGTFGNSPLHF. The DNA for the CDR3 is TGTGCCAGCAGTTACGGGACATTCGGGAATTCACCCCTCCACTTT.

The chain links TRBV27 to TRBJ1-2; tentatively, D is TRBD1 (6 bases). CDR3 length: 14 amino acids. Germline values: CDR1 MNHEY, CDR2 SMNVEV (reference sequence). V was cut by 6 bases and J by 3 bases, with 14 bases left in between. The CDR3 nucleotides are TGTGCCAGCAGGCCACAGGGAAAGCACTATGGCTACACCTTC. This translates into CASRPQGKHYGYTF.

The J gene is TRBJ2-5, the V gene TRBV11-1, with D tentatively TRBD2 (5 bases). The germline CDR1 and CDR2 sequences are SGHAT and FQDESV (reference sequence). CDR3 length: 14 residues. V lost 4 bases, J lost 5 bases, and 14 bases lay in between. The CDR3 loop reads CASSSGWREETQYF. DNA of the CDR3: TGTGCCAGCAGCTCGGGATGGCGAGAGGAGACCCAGTACTTC.

The gene calls are TRBV28 and TRBJ1-1; 7 positions agree with TRBD1. The CDR3 consists of 17 residues. Looked up from germline, CDR1 is MDHEN and CDR2 is SYDVKM. Trimming at V came to 6 bases and at J to 1 base, leaving 14 bases not matched to a gene. In nucleotides, the CDR3 is TGTGCCAGCAGGGTCCCGCATGCAAGGGGGCCGAACACTGAAGCTTTCTTT. It is translated as CASRVPHARGPNTEAFF.